This TCR beta chain was sequenced in a study of cytomegalovirus exposure and HLA in healthy donors. Findings of the study overall: The later analysis indicated that the majority of CMV-associated TCR beta chains appeared HLA-restricted.

Vbeta (60) and Jbeta (13) primers were used in the PCR. Profiled with immunoSEQ multiplex PCR; TCRdb holds only in-frame clones, not every one. This table lists approximately 77,000 clones. This CDR3 is 13 amino acids long. Trimming pared 4 bases from V and 8 bases from J, leaving 12 bases between. The germline V gene encodes CDR1 PRHDT and CDR2 FYEKMQ (reference sequence). As concerns this clone: What it recognizes is unknown.

This receptor was taken from a man under 40 in good health and CMV-seronegative. The sequenced sample consisted of PBMCs. The chain couples TRBV13 to TRBJ2-1; unclear D gene. The CDR3 region has the DNA TGTGCCAGCAGCTCAATAGGTCTAGATGAGCAGTTCTTC. It yields the protein CASSSIGLDEQFF.